The 2 T cell receptor beta chains below all came from one sample that was sequenced in a study of neurological immune-mediated disorders. One entry per CDR3 protein results from TCRdb running MiXCR on the 5' RACE reads. The data contain under 80,000 distinct CDR3 sequences, roughly 5.5% of them singletons. Sequenced material: PBMCs. The receptors were sampled from a woman under 40 with multiple sclerosis.

Ten or more counts support this clonotype. The V call is TRBV5-1, the J call TRBJ1-2; weak D call: TRBD1 (5 bases). V was clipped by 0 bases and J by 8 bases, with 11 bases between them. Germline-derived CDR1 and CDR2 are SGHRS and YFSETQ. The CDR3 extends over 13 amino acids. The CDR3 DNA follows: TGCGCCAGCAGCTTGGATCTCGGGGGAGGCTACACCTTC. Protein: CASSLDLGGGYTF.

The table lists this clonotype with many counts. The chain employs TRBV20-1 and TRBJ2-1; TRBD2 matches 11 bases. From germline, CDR1 is DFQATT and CDR2 SNEGSKA (reference sequence). This CDR3 region has 17 residues. The trim removed 0 bases at V and 10 bases at J, leaving 14 bases unmatched. The CDR3 protein is CSARDPQTSGAGKEQFF. The CDR3 bases are TGCAGTGCTAGAGATCCCCAGACTAGCGGGGCGGGGAAGGAGCAGTTCTTC.